One sample yielded the 17 T cell receptor beta chains listed below, sequenced in a study of T cells after yellow fever vaccination. One entry per CDR3 protein results from TCRdb running MiXCR on the 5' RACE reads. The data hold some 220,000 distinct CDR3 sequences, with 3.2% observed a single time. Sequences were derived from CD4+ T cells sorted from PBMCs, sampled 10 days after the yellow fever booster vaccination. All receptors derive from a young man who received the YFV17D yellow fever vaccine.

This clonotype came up many times. V gene TRBV5-4 combines with J gene TRBJ2-2; no reliable D call. This CDR3 spans 16 amino acids. From germline, CDR1 is SGHNT and CDR2 YYREEE (reference sequence). The germline V and J ends were trimmed by 4 bases and 2 bases, with 15 bases remaining between them. The CDR3 region has the DNA TGTGCCAGCAGCCCCGCAGTTCTTACTAACACCGGGGAGCTGTTTTTT. Its translation is CASSPAVLTNTGELFF.

This sequence joins TRBV29-1 and TRBJ1-2; D not certain. The CDR3 runs 12 residues. Germline CDR1 SQVTM, CDR2 ANQGSEA. Trimming took 2 bases from V and 10 from J, leaving 14 bases between them. CDR3 residues: CSVEILGGSYTF. The CDR3 DNA sequence: TGCAGCGTTGAAATCTTGGGCGGCTCCTACACCTTC.

V and J are TRBV12-3 or TRBV12-4 and TRBJ2-3; 8 nucleotides agree with TRBD2. The V gene end was trimmed by 2 bases and the J gene end by 1 base; junction bases not matched to a gene: 2. CDR3 length: 15 amino acids. CDR3 loop: CASSLNSGGTDTQYF. CDR3 bases: TGTGCCAGCAGTTTAAATAGCGGGGGCACAGATACGCAGTATTTT.

This clonotype has just a few counts. The CDR3 sequence: CASSESRGDSYNEQFF. CDR3 nucleotide sequence: TGCGCCAGCAGTGAGTCTAGGGGGGATTCCTACAATGAGCAGTTCTTC. The gene calls are TRBV10-1 and TRBJ2-1; D is possibly TRBD1 or TRBD2 (6 bases each). Trimming left V 0 bases short and J 1 base short, with 10 bases between. The germline V gene encodes CDR1 WNHNN and CDR2 SYGVQD (reference sequence). The CDR3 runs 16 residues.

In its sample, this clonotype was seen a few times. The V call is TRBV9, the J call TRBJ1-5; 7 nucleotides align to TRBD1. The V gene end was trimmed by 5 bases and the J gene end by 3 bases; junction bases not matched to a gene: 8. This CDR3 has 15 amino acids. From germline, CDR1 is SGDLS and CDR2 YYNGEE. Here the CDR3 DNA reads TGTGCCAGCAGTGCTGGACAGGACCACAATCAGCCCCAGCATTTT. This translates into CASSAGQDHNQPQHF. The variable domain in full, completed from reference TRBV9 and TRBJ1-5, reads DSGVTQTPKHLITATGQRVTLRCSPRSGDLSVYWYQQSLDQGLQFLIQYYNGEERAKGNILERFSAQQFPDLHSELNLSSLELGDSALYFCASSAGQDHNQPQHFGDGTRLSIL.

V usage is TRBV6-6 and J usage is TRBJ2-6; D uncertain. CDR1 and CDR2 from the germline V gene are MNHNY and SVGAGI (reference sequence). Trimming removed 6 bases at V and 9 bases at J, with 15 bases between. CDR3 length: 14 amino acids. CDR3 in amino acids: CASRPASLGNVLTF. In nucleotides, the CDR3 is TGTGCCAGCAGGCCCGCGAGTTTGGGCAACGTCCTGACTTTC.

This sequence joins TRBV4-3 and TRBJ2-1; D remains unclear. This CDR3 is built from 15 residues. Germline CDR1 LGHNA, CDR2 YSLEER. Trimming removed 1 base at V and 0 bases at J, with 7 bases between. The CDR3 nucleotides read TGCGCCAGCAGCCAAGTTCCTGGCTCCTACAATGAGCAGTTCTTC. Protein: CASSQVPGSYNEQFF.

This clonotype was detected many times. The gene calls are TRBV18 and TRBJ1-2; TRBD1 matches 7 bases. CDR1 is KGHSH, CDR2 LQKENI, per germline. The CDR3 sequence is 13 residues long. V lost 8 bases and J lost 3; bases outside the gene matches: 6. In DNA form, the CDR3 reads TGTGCCAGCAAGAGCCAGGGGGACTATGGCTACACCTTC. Amino acids: CASKSQGDYGYTF.

This clonotype was counted many times. The rearrangement joins TRBV14 to TRBJ2-7; D perhaps matches TRBD1 (5 bases). The CDR3 extends over 13 amino acids. Trimming shortened V by 1 base and J by 2 bases, and 6 bases separated the two germline ends. Germline CDR1 and CDR2: SGHDN and FVKESK. The CDR3 is CASSQGRAYEQYF. The CDR3 DNA reads as TGTGCCAGCAGCCAAGGCAGGGCCTACGAGCAGTACTTC.

The gene calls are TRBV5-4 and TRBJ1-1; maybe TRBD1 (5 bases). Germline values: CDR1 SGHNT, CDR2 YYREEE (reference sequence). V lost 3 bases, J lost 5 bases, and 5 bases lay in between. CDR3 length: 11 residues. DNA for the CDR3: TGTGCCAGCAGCTACAGGACTGAAGCTTTCTTT. Its translation: CASSYRTEAFF.

There are many counts of this clonotype. V is TRBV7-7 and J is TRBJ2-3; D might be TRBD2 (5 bases). Between the trimmed V and J ends, which lost 5 bases and 2 bases, there was a span of 14 bases. Germline CDR1 is SSHAT and CDR2 is FNYEAQ (reference sequence). The CDR3 covers 15 residues. The CDR3 here is CASSPTGSVTDTQYF. The CDR3 nucleotides read TGTGCCAGCAGCCCCACGGGTAGCGTCACAGATACGCAGTATTTT. Full variable domain (remainder filled in from reference TRBV7-7 and TRBJ2-3): GAGVSQSPRYKVTKRGQDVTLRCDPISSHATLYWYQQALGQGPEFLTYFNYEAQPDKSGLPSDRFSAERPEGSISTLTIQRTEQRDSAMYRCASSPTGSVTDTQYFGPGTRLTVL.

This clonotype was detected many times. The chain carries TRBV7-2 and TRBJ2-2, with 8 bases identical to TRBD1. The V gene end was trimmed by 4 bases and the J gene end by 1 base; junction bases not matched to a gene: 5. The V gene's germline CDR1 is SGHTA and CDR2 FQGNSA. The CDR3 loop spans 16 amino acids. Written as DNA, the CDR3 is TGTGCCAGCAGCTCCTCCGGGACAGGGAACACCGGGGAGCTGTTTTTT. As protein: CASSSSGTGNTGELFF. The full variable domain, with the rest looked up from reference TRBV7-2 and TRBJ2-2, is GAGVSQSPSNKVTEKGKDVELRCDPISGHTALYWYRQSLGQGLEFLIYFQGNSAPDKSGLPSDRFSAERTGGSVSTLTIQRTQQEDSAVYLCASSSSGTGNTGELFFGEGSRLTVL.

This clonotype was found a few times. The chain uses TRBV18 and TRBJ1-2; D gene ambiguous. Germline V CDR1 and CDR2: KGHSH, LQKENI. The CDR3 runs to 13 residues. Trimming shortened V by 3 bases and J by 5 bases, and 10 bases separated the two germline ends. CDR3 protein: CASSPPTRYGYTF. The CDR3 coding sequence is TGTGCCAGCTCACCCCCGACAAGATATGGCTACACCTTC.

The chain couples TRBV11-3 to TRBJ2-5; D is unclear. The CDR3 has 14 amino acids. Per germline, CDR1 SGHNT and CDR2 YENEEA. V lost 5 bases and J 5 bases, leaving 15 bases between the germline ends. The CDR3 DNA follows: TGTGCCAGCAGCCAACCCGGTCCCGGGGAGACCCAGTACTTC. Residues: CASSQPGPGETQYF.

In this sample, this clonotype turned up many times. This chain links TRBV5-1 with TRBJ2-5, with D hard to call. The germline V gene encodes CDR1 SGHRS and CDR2 YFSETQ. CDR3 size: 15 residues. V lost 4 bases, J lost 2 bases, and 15 bases lay in between. In DNA, the CDR3 is TGCGCCAGCAGCCCCGGACGATTATTGCAAGAGACCCAGTACTTC. Amino acids: CASSPGRLLQETQYF.

This sequence joins TRBV7-2 and TRBJ2-3, with 9 nucleotides matching TRBD1. In germline, CDR1 is SGHTA, CDR2 FQGNSA. The ends lost 2 bases at V and 2 bases at J; junction bases unmatched: 5. The CDR3 runs 16 residues. The CDR3 sequence is CASSLTRDRDTDTQYF. The CDR3 bases are TGTGCCAGCAGCTTAACTCGGGACAGGGACACAGATACGCAGTATTTT. Using reference TRBV7-2 and TRBJ2-3 for the parts outside the CDR3, the full variable domain is GAGVSQSPSNKVTEKGKDVELRCDPISGHTALYWYRQSLGQGLEFLIYFQGNSAPDKSGLPSDRFSAERTGGSVSTLTIQRTQQEDSAVYLCASSLTRDRDTDTQYFGPGTRLTVL.

The V call is TRBV5-1, the J call TRBJ1-4; 11 nucleotides line up with TRBD1. J gave up 7 bases and V 2 bases, and 4 bases lay outside the gene matches. This CDR3 is 15 amino acids long. Germline V gene data show CDR1 as SGHRS and CDR2 as YFSETQ. The CDR3 sequence is CASSFTGTGGEKLFF. DNA of the CDR3: TGCGCCAGCAGCTTCACCGGGACAGGGGGTGAAAAACTGTTTTTT.